This record covers a single T cell receptor beta chain. Treatment indicated: preoperative locoregional IRX-2 cytokine immunotherapy. Preoperative locoregional IRX-2 cytokine immunotherapy was tested in the phase Ib source study. The germline CDR1 and CDR2 sequences are MNHGY and SAAAGT. Trimming stripped 6 bases from V and 7 bases from J, with 15 bases between. CDR3 length: 13 residues. This specimen belongs to a study of preoperative IRX-2 immunotherapy in early breast cancer. Assay used: immunoSEQ multiplex PCR; TCRdb lists only in-frame clones, some missing. The sample has 35,000 to 40,000 clones; approximately 85% are singletons.

The sequenced sample was lymph node tissue, obtained after IRX-2 immunotherapy. The chain uses TRBV6-8 and TRBJ1-2; D gene uncertain. This sequence originates from a human donor with breast cancer. The CDR3 reads CASSPLAHSGYTF. The CDR3 DNA follows: TGTGCCAGCAGCCCTCTCGCCCATAGTGGCTACACCTTC.